This TCR beta chain emerged from a study of blood T cell repertoires in COVID-19. Study-level background: Samples taken during acute and convalescent COVID-19 were collected in the United States, Italy and Spain. PBMCs, B-cell-depleted T cells, or T cells were the source of the cDNA or gDNA that made up the material.

Original processing notes: It was from reference gene primer amplification that nucleated cell counts were estimated. Measured with immunoSEQ multiplex PCR; TCRdb has only the in-frame clones, and not every one. Clonal size and the V and J genes are those of that table, whereas D and trimming came from the DNA. The top ten clones hold approximately 0.92% of a sample with around 460,000 clones, approximately 90% of them seen once. The CDR3 runs to 16 residues. V shed 3 bases, J shed 6 bases, and the junction held 12 bases outside the gene matches. Per the germline V gene, CDR1 is MRHNA and CDR2 is SNTAGT. While infection was still active, Seattle patients were enrolled and then followed longitudinally.

Sequencing was performed on peripheral blood. This chain joins TRBV6-4 and TRBJ1-2, with 8 nucleotides matching TRBD1. This receptor was identified in a man aged 18-30 years with COVID-19, enrolled during active disease. DNA of the CDR3: TGTGCCAGCAGTGAAGTATACCAGGGGGCAGTGGATGGCTACACCTTC. Translation gives CASSEVYQGAVDGYTF.